This T cell receptor (beta chain) emerged from a study of blood T cell repertoires in COVID-19. About the research overall: PBMCs, B-cell-depleted T cells, or T cells were the source of the cDNA or gDNA that made up the material.

As handled by the study authors: Reference gene primers were amplified, and this amplification served to estimate nucleated cell counts. The data were produced by immunoSEQ multiplex PCR, yet TCRdb's version contains in-frame clones alone and is incomplete. The DNA gave D and trimming, while V, J and clone size come from that table. The sample yields about 210,000 clones, about 90% seen once. The V end lost 11 bases, the J end lost 0 bases, and 8 bases lay between the germline ends. Germline loops: CDR1 SGHTA, CDR2 FQGTGA. The CDR3 has 12 residues. The rearrangement joins TRBV7-3 to TRBJ2-1; D unresolved. Sequencing input: peripheral blood. This receptor was identified in a man in his thirties or forties with acute or convalescent COVID-19. CDR3 DNA sequence: TGTGCCCCGGTGCCCTCCTACAATGAGCAGTTCTTC. Protein: CAPVPSYNEQFF.